Reported below is one TCR beta chain. This record comes from a study of blood T cell repertoires in COVID-19. The method was immunoSEQ multiplex PCR; TCRdb's version includes in-frame clones alone and lacks a portion of them. Found here are 25,000 to 40,000 clones, about nine tenths of them singletons; the top ten hold around an eighth. Germline lookup yields CDR1 SGHRS and CDR2 YFSETQ. With 6 bases removed from V and 0 bases from J, the gap between germline ends came to 15 bases. The CDR3 length is 15 residues. This sequence originates from a human donor with active COVID-19. The donor label of this sample is uncertain. The chain recombines TRBV5-1 with TRBJ1-1; D possibly corresponds to TRBD1 (5 bases). Sample: peripheral blood. The CDR3 DNA sequence: TGCGCCAGCACCCCGGACATTCGATTGAACACTGAAGCTTTCTTT. It codes for CASTPDIRLNTEAFF.